This T cell receptor (beta chain) comes out of a study of cytomegalovirus exposure and HLA in healthy donors. This PCR relied on a set of 60 Vbeta primers and 13 Jbeta primers. Clones were sequenced by immunoSEQ multiplex PCR, and TCRdb holds only the in-frame ones, with some missing. The table shows 85,000 to 130,000 clones, with 70% to 75% occurring only once. This clone was recorded a few times. The germline V gene encodes CDR1 MGHRA and CDR2 YSYEKL. The length of the CDR3 is 13 residues. V shed 2 bases and J shed 1 base, with 5 bases lying between them. Sequenced input: PBMCs. The chain couples TRBV4-1 to TRBJ1-1; D unresolved. The sequence was obtained from a female donor in good health and CMV-seronegative. CDR3 protein: CASSQPGNTEAFF. Written as DNA, the CDR3 is TGCGCCAGCAGCCAACCAGGGAACACTGAAGCTTTCTTT.